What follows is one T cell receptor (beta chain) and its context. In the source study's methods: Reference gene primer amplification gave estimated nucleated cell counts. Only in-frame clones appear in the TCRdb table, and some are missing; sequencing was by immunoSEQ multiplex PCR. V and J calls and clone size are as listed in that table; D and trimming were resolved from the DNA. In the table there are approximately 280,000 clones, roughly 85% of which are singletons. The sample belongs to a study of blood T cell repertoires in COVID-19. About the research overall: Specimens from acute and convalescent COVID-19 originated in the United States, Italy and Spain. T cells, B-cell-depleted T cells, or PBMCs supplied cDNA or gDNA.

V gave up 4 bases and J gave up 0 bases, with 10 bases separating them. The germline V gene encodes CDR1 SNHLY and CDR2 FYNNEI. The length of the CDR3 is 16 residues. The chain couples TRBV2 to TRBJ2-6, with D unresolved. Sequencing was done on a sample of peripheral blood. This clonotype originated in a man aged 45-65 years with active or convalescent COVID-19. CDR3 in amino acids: CASSAQALSGANVLTF. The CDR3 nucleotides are TGTGCCAGCAGTGCTCAGGCCCTCTCTGGGGCCAACGTCCTGACTTTC.